These 7 T cell receptor beta chains were all obtained from the same sample, sequenced in a study of T cell responses to AZD1222 COVID-19 vaccine (dated by TCRdb to the early 2020s). Explained via the paper, the time point label denotes: about 28 days (+/-7) after the second vaccine dose. The receptor library was made with the immunoSEQ multiplex PCR assay. The clones in this table, taken by TCRdb from immuneACCESS, are in-frame only. Not every clone is retained; where verified, under half of the shortfall comes from an unresolved V gene, and the cause of the rest is unknown. Present in this sample are about 81,000 clones, about 89% of which were seen just once. The ten most abundant clones make up 9.5% to 13% of the sample. Material: peripheral blood, obtained 28 days after the second AZD1222 dose. Receptor source: an adult who received the AZD1222 COVID-19 vaccine.

The chain links TRBV14 to TRBJ2-7, with TRBD2 identical over 13 bases. This CDR3 is 15 amino acids long. The junction had 6 bases not matched to a gene; V was cut back by 4 bases and J by 6 bases. Germline V gene sequence: CDR1 SGHDN, CDR2 FVKESK. The CDR3 loop reads CASSLGTSGISEQYF. In DNA form, the CDR3 reads TGTGCCAGCAGCCTCGGGACTAGCGGGATAAGCGAGCAGTACTTC.

The V gene is TRBV2, the J gene TRBJ1-5; D is undetermined. CDR3 length: 12 amino acids. Germline assignment: CDR1 SNHLY and CDR2 FYNNEI. The V end was cut by 8 bases, the J end by 4 bases, with 9 bases between. CDR3 amino acids: CASRPGNQPQHF. The CDR3 nucleotides are TGTGCCAGCCGCCCGGGGAATCAGCCCCAGCATTTT. The entire variable domain, with the rest obtained from reference TRBV2 and TRBJ1-5, is as follows: EPEVTQTPSHQVTQMGQEVILRCVPISNHLYFYWYRQILGQKVEFLVSFYNNEISEKSEIFDDQFSVERPDGSNFTLKIRSTKLEDSAMYFCASRPGNQPQHFGDGTRLSIL.

This clone came up once. The V and J genes are TRBV19 and TRBJ1-2, with D possibly matching TRBD1 (5 bases). CDR3 length equals 17 residues. Between the trimmed V and J ends, which lost 7 bases and 7 bases, there was a span of 28 bases. Germline V lookup: CDR1 LNHDA, CDR2 SQIVND (reference sequence). The chain's CDR3 is CASKKAVATHPGSGYTF. CDR3 DNA: TGTGCCAGTAAAAAGGCAGTGGCAACCCACCCAGGGAGTGGCTACACCTTC.

This sequence joins TRBV7-9 and TRBJ1-1; no firm D call. V lost 3 bases, J lost 3 bases, and 5 bases lay in between. The CDR3 spans 12 residues. The germline V gene has CDR1 SEHNR and CDR2 FQNEAQ (reference sequence). CDR3 coding DNA: TGTGCCAGCAGCTTGGGGTACACTGAAGCTTTCTTT. Protein: CASSLGYTEAFF.

This clone was counted a single time. This chain links TRBV13 with TRBJ2-3, with 16 bases matching TRBD2. V shed 5 bases, J shed 4 bases, and the junction held 12 bases outside the gene matches. Germline loops: CDR1 PRHDT, CDR2 FYEKMQ (reference sequence). CDR3 length: 19 amino acids. The DNA of the CDR3 is TGTGCCAGCAGCCCCACCGGGACTAGCGGGGGGGCCTATCCAGATACGCAGTATTTT. Translation gives CASSPTGTSGGAYPDTQYF.

The rearrangement joins TRBV30 to TRBJ2-7, with D possibly matching TRBD2 (6 bases). Germline CDR1 and CDR2: GTSNPN and SVGIG (reference sequence). The V gene lost 5 bases and the J gene lost 1 base, with 9 bases spanning the gap. The CDR3 sequence is 12 residues long. CDR3 protein: CAWGDLSYEQYF. The CDR3 DNA reads TGTGCCTGGGGGGACTTGTCCTACGAGCAGTACTTC.

The rearrangement links TRBV5-4 to TRBJ1-2; a weak D match, TRBD1 (6 bases). Trimming pared 4 bases from V and 8 bases from J, leaving 15 bases between. The CDR3 has 13 residues. CDR1 and CDR2 from the germline V gene are SGHNT and YYREEE (reference sequence). CDR3 nucleotide sequence: TGTGCCAGCAGCCTGGACAGTCTTGAGGGCTACACCTTC. Translating gives CASSLDSLEGYTF.